Each of the 17 T cell receptor beta chains below was sequenced from the same sample in a study of T cell clonotyping in hematopoietic cell transplantation. The protocol was immunoSEQ multiplex PCR, while the TCRdb copy is restricted to in-frame clones and leaves out a portion. The table lists more than 65,000 clones, around 94% of them singletons. Sequencing input: peripheral blood mononuclear cells. Receptor source: a man aged 50 to 60 in good health. Some clones in this sample may be carry-over from other donors' samples.

The chain joins TRBV28 to TRBJ1-1, with a possible D match to TRBD1 (6 bases). Deletions cut 5 bases from V and 0 bases from J, with 13 bases between. This CDR3 contains 15 residues. Germline V gene sequence: CDR1 MDHEN, CDR2 SYDVKM. Here the CDR3 reads CASSLTGYMNTEAFF. The CDR3 nucleotides are TGTGCCAGCAGTCTGACAGGTTACATGAACACTGAAGCTTTCTTT. The full variable domain, its missing parts supplied by reference TRBV28 and TRBJ1-1, is DVKVTQSSRYLVKRTGEKVFLECVQDMDHENMFWYRQDPGLGLRLIYFSYDVKMKEKGDIPEGYSVSREKKERFSLILESASTNQTSMYLCASSLTGYMNTEAFFGQGTRLTVV.

This clone showed up just once. The chain recombines TRBV5-1 with TRBJ2-7, with no clear D. The V gene lost 1 base and the J gene lost 2 bases, with 10 bases spanning the gap. The CDR3 is 14 amino acids. Germline lookup yields CDR1 SGHRS and CDR2 YFSETQ. CDR3 loop: CASSLTFQAYEQYF. CDR3 nucleotides: TGCGCCAGCAGCTTGACCTTCCAGGCCTACGAGCAGTACTTC.

The rearrangement links TRBV30 to TRBJ2-2, with 10 bases matching TRBD1. This CDR3 contains 19 residues. The V and J ends lost 2 bases and 6 bases, in that order; junction bases with no gene match: 18. Germline loops: CDR1 GTSNPN, CDR2 SVGIG (reference sequence). The CDR3 DNA sequence: TGTGCCTGGAGTCTCTACCGACAGGGGGCCTGGGTCATCCCCGGGGAGCTGTTTTTT. It codes for CAWSLYRQGAWVIPGELFF. Looking up the rest from reference TRBV30 and TRBJ2-2 gives the full variable domain: SQTIHQWPATLVQPVGSPLSLECTVEGTSNPNLYWYRQAAGRGLQLLFYSVGIGQISSEVPQNLSASRPQDRQFILSSKKLLLSDSGFYLCAWSLYRQGAWVIPGELFFGEGSRLTVL.

The chain couples TRBV5-1 to TRBJ2-5; a possible D gene is TRBD1 (6 bases). This CDR3 is 14 amino acids long. V shed 0 bases and J shed 1 base, with 7 bases lying between them. Germline CDR1 SGHRS, CDR2 YFSETQ. The CDR3, as DNA: TGCGCCAGCAGCTTGGGACAGGTCCAAGAGACCCAGTACTTC. Translated: CASSLGQVQETQYF.

This clone was recorded only once. The chain uses TRBV5-1 and TRBJ1-1; 9 bases are a match to TRBD1. The CDR3 is made up of 17 amino acids. Trimming took 4 bases from V and 3 from J; bases not matched to a gene: 13. Germline V gene data show CDR1 as SGHRS and CDR2 as YFSETQ. The CDR3 bases are TGCGCCAGCAGCCGAGAACCCACAGGGGGCCTTGACACTGAAGCTTTCTTT. Its translation: CASSREPTGGLDTEAFF.

The rearrangement links TRBV2 to TRBJ2-2; either TRBD1 or TRBD2 may supply D (6 bases each). Germline CDR1 and CDR2: SNHLY and FYNNEI. The CDR3 runs 15 residues. V lost 8 bases and J 0 bases, leaving 13 bases between the germline ends. CDR3 sequence: CASLDRGANTGELFF. Written as DNA, the CDR3 is TGTGCCAGCCTCGATAGGGGGGCGAACACCGGGGAGCTGTTTTTT.

The chain recombines TRBV5-1 with TRBJ2-7, with D possibly TRBD1 on 5 matching bases. The CDR3 totals 14 residues. V was trimmed by 4 bases and J by 1 base, leaving 12 bases between them. Germline CDR1 reads SGHRS; CDR2 reads YFSETQ. CDR3 nucleotide sequence: TGCGCCAGCAGCCAGCTGGGGCATTCCTACGAGCAGTACTTC. Its translation is CASSQLGHSYEQYF.

The rearrangement uses TRBV28 and TRBJ2-3, with D possibly matching TRBD2 (5 bases). Trimming removed 6 bases from V and 4 bases from J, with 20 bases in between. The germline CDR1 and CDR2 sequences are MDHEN and SYDVKM. The CDR3 loop spans 16 amino acids. CDR3 amino acids: CASSTLGNVGADTQYF. CDR3 bases: TGTGCCAGCAGCACCCTAGGAAACGTCGGGGCAGATACGCAGTATTTT.

This chain joins TRBV7-2 and TRBJ2-7; TRBD2 is a possible D gene (5 bases). V shed 2 bases and J shed 0 bases, with 11 bases lying between them. The CDR3 covers 15 residues. Germline V gene sequence: CDR1 SGHTA, CDR2 FQGNSA. In nucleotides, the CDR3 is TGTGCCAGCAGCTTAAGAGGGTCCGTCTCCTACGAGCAGTACTTC. Encoded protein: CASSLRGSVSYEQYF.

V gene TRBV30 combines with J gene TRBJ2-7; the match to TRBD1 covers 7 bases. Trimming took 4 bases from V and 2 from J; bases not matched to a gene: 8. Germline assignment: CDR1 GTSNPN and CDR2 SVGIG (reference sequence). The CDR3 spans 14 residues. CDR3 in DNA: TGTGCCTGGACCAGATCGACAGGGCCCTACGAGCAGTACTTC. Translation: CAWTRSTGPYEQYF.

The chain carries TRBV11-2 and TRBJ2-7; a weak D match, TRBD2 (6 bases). V lost 0 bases and J lost 3, with 18 bases in between. The germline gives CDR1 SGHAT, CDR2 FQNNGV. This CDR3 is built from 17 residues. CDR3 loop: CASSLDLDNLAHYEQYF. In DNA, the CDR3 is TGTGCCAGCAGCTTAGATCTTGACAACCTAGCGCACTACGAGCAGTACTTC.

This chain uses TRBV19 with TRBJ1-1; the D is unclear. The CDR3 spans 13 residues. Trimming shortened V by 5 bases and J by 2 bases, and 9 bases separated the two germline ends. Germline lookup yields CDR1 LNHDA and CDR2 SQIVND (reference sequence). CDR3 sequence reads: CASSRAENTEAFF. In DNA form, the CDR3 reads TGTGCCAGTAGTCGGGCCGAAAACACTGAAGCTTTCTTT.

This chain connects TRBV27 to TRBJ1-1, with D maybe TRBD1 (5 bases). The CDR3 has 13 amino acids. Germline V gene sequence: CDR1 MNHEY, CDR2 SMNVEV (reference sequence). V was trimmed by 5 bases and J by 8 bases, leaving 15 bases between them. The CDR3 DNA reads TGTGCCAGCAGTCCCTCGTCTGGGGCGGAAGCTTTCTTT. Translating gives CASSPSSGAEAFF.

The V and J genes are TRBV7-9 and TRBJ1-2, with 7 bases aligning to TRBD1. CDR3 length: 16 amino acids. After removal of 4 bases from V and 1 base from J, the junction contained 9 bases not matched to a gene. Germline V CDR1 and CDR2: SEHNR, FQNEAQ (reference sequence). The CDR3 nucleotides read TGTGCCAGCAGCTATAGCTCCGGGACAGTTAACTATGGCTACACCTTC. Protein: CASSYSSGTVNYGYTF.

The chain couples TRBV25-1 to TRBJ2-2; D is possibly TRBD1 (6 bases). This CDR3 spans 12 amino acids. Per the germline V gene, CDR1 is MGHDK and CDR2 is SYGVNS. Trimming stripped 8 bases from V and 5 bases from J, with 9 bases between. CDR3 nucleotide sequence: TGTGCCAGCGGAGACAGGACCGGGGAGCTGTTTTTT. It specifies CASGDRTGELFF.

This clone appeared once. The CDR3 protein is CASSQDTGNYEQYF. CDR3 sequence (DNA): TGCGCCAGCAGCCAAGATACGGGGAACTACGAGCAGTACTTC. The chain is built from TRBV4-3 and TRBJ2-7, with D possibly TRBD2 on 5 matching bases. The V and J ends lost 0 bases and 3 bases respectively, with 9 bases between them. The CDR3 is made up of 14 amino acids. The germline CDR1 and CDR2 sequences are LGHNA and YSLEER.

The genes are TRBV28 and TRBJ2-3, with 16 bases that match TRBD2. The CDR3 consists of 19 residues. The germline V gene encodes CDR1 MDHEN and CDR2 SYDVKM. V was pared by 5 bases and J by 5 bases, with 13 bases of the junction left unmatched. In DNA form, the CDR3 reads TGTGCCAGCAGTCCACACCCCGGGACTAGCGGGGGGGCAATAGATACGCAGTATTTT. It yields the protein CASSPHPGTSGGAIDTQYF. The full variable domain, its missing parts supplied by reference TRBV28 and TRBJ2-3, is DVKVTQSSRYLVKRTGEKVFLECVQDMDHENMFWYRQDPGLGLRLIYFSYDVKMKEKGDIPEGYSVSREKKERFSLILESASTNQTSMYLCASSPHPGTSGGAIDTQYFGPGTRLTVL.